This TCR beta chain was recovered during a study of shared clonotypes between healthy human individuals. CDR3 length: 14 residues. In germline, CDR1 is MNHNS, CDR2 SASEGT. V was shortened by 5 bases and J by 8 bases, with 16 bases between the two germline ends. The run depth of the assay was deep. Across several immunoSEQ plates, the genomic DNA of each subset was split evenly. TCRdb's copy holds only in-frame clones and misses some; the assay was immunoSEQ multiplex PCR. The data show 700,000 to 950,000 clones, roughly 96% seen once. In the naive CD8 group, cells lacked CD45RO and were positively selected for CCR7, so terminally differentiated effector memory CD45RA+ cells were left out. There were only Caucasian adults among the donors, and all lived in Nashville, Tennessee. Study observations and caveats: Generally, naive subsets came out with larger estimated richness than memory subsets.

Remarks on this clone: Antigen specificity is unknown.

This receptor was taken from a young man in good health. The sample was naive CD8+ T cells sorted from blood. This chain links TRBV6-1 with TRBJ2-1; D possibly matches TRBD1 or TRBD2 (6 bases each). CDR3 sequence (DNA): TGTGCCAGCAGTACGAGGGGGAGGCGCTATGAGCAGTTCTTC. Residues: CASSTRGRRYEQFF.